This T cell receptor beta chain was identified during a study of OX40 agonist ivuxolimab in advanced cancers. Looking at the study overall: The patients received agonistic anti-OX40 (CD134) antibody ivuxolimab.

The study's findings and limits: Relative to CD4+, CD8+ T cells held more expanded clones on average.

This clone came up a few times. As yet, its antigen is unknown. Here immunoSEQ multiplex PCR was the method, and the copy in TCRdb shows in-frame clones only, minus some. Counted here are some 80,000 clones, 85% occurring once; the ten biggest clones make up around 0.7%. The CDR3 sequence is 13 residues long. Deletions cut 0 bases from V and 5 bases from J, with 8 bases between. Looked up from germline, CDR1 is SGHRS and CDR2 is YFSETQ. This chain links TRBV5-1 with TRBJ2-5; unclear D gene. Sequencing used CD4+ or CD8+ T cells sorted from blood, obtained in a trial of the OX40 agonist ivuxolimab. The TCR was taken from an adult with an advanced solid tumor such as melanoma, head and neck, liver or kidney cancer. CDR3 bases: TGCGCCAGCAGCTTGGGGTGGGCTGAGACCCAGTACTTC. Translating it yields CASSLGWAETQYF.